The rows below give T cell receptor beta chains drawn from one sample of a study of CD8 T cell repertoires and HIV-1 epitope variants. Libraries were prepared by immunoSEQ multiplex PCR; TCRdb keeps only in-frame clonotypes and omits some of them. There are roughly 5,400 clones in the sample; roughly 60% occur only once, and 40% to 50% lies in the top ten. Antigens for these TCRs are unknown. The source material was cultured CD8+ T cells derived from PBMCs. These receptors were obtained from a male donor with HIV. CDR3s include the opening cysteine and the closing phenylalanine or tryptophan. D genes are given only for firm matches. Not all rows give a size; the values are once, few, many and, for expanded clones, a class.

clone_size,d_call,v_call,j_call,cdr3_nt,cdr3_aa
-,-,TRBV5-5,TRBJ1-1,TGTGCCAGCAGCTCTCTATCACAAGTAAACACTGAAGCTTTCTTT,CASSSLSQVNTEAFF
-,TRBD2,TRBV5-4,TRBJ2-5,TGTGCCAGCAGCCAGCCCGGGACTACCAATGGAGAGACCCAGTACTTC,CASSQPGTTNGETQYF
-,-,TRBV19,TRBJ1-3,TGTGCCAGTAGTAGGTATGCGGACTCTGGAAACACCATATATTTT,CASSRYADSGNTIYF
few,-,TRBV4-2,TRBJ2-7,TGTGCCAGCAGCCAAGACGCGGGCCCAACTTCCTACGAGCAGTACTTC,CASSQDAGPTSYEQYF
-,-,TRBV11-2,TRBJ1-2,TGTGCCAGCAGCTCTCTCAACGCTGGCTACACCTTC,CASSSLNAGYTF
-,-,TRBV6-5,TRBJ1-1,TGTGCCAGCAGTTACTCGGGCCCTCTAGGGAACACTGAAGCTTTCTTT,CASSYSGPLGNTEAFF
-,-,TRBV28,TRBJ2-7,TGTGCCAGCACCCGCCCCTTGGGGGCTATCCACGAGCAGTACTTC,CASTRPLGAIHEQYF
-,-,TRBV13,TRBJ1-1,TGTGCCAGCAGCCAACGTCCCCCGCGGGCTTTCTTT,CASSQRPPRAFF
-,TRBD2,TRBV18,TRBJ2-3,TGTGCCAGCTCCCCTTCCGTAGCGGGAAGCACAGATACGCAGTATTTT,CASSPSVAGSTDTQYF
-,-,TRBV10-3,TRBJ2-7,TGTGCCATCAGTAAAAGGGACATCCTTACGGGGCAGTACTTC,CAISKRDILTGQYF
-,TRBD1,TRBV18,TRBJ2-3,TGTGCCAGCTCACCACTAGGGGGCAGTACCACAGATACGCAGTATTTT,CASSPLGGSTTDTQYF
-,TRBD2,TRBV7-3,TRBJ2-5,TGTGCCAGCAGTCCTAGCGGGGAAGAGACCCAGTACTTC,CASSPSGEETQYF
-,TRBD2,TRBV28,TRBJ2-7,TGTGCCAGCAGCCCCTCCGGGACTACCTACGAGCAGTACTTC,CASSPSGTTYEQYF
few,-,TRBV9,TRBJ1-1,TGTGCCAGCAGCGCGGGACACATCAACACTGAAGCTTTCTTT,CASSAGHINTEAFF
-,-,TRBV7-9,TRBJ2-5,TGTGCCAGCAGCTTAGATCGTTACCAAGAGACCCAGTACTTC,CASSLDRYQETQYF
-,-,TRBV28,TRBJ2-3,TGTGCCAGCAGTTTCCCGAATCTAAAAGGCACAGATACGCAGTATTTT,CASSFPNLKGTDTQYF
few,TRBD1,TRBV6-4,TRBJ1-5,TGTGCCAGCAGCGCAGGGGGTAGCAATCAGCCCCAGCATTTT,CASSAGGSNQPQHF
few,-,TRBV4-2,TRBJ1-2,TGTGCCAGCAGCCAAGAGGAAGGTGAGGCTAACTATGGCTACACCTTC,CASSQEEGEANYGYTF
-,-,TRBV4-3,TRBJ2-7,TGCGCCAGCAGCCAATTTGCAGAGTACGAGCAGTACTTC,CASSQFAEYEQYF
-,-,TRBV15,TRBJ1-1,TGTGCCACCAGCAGCCGCAGGGGGAACACTGAAGCTTTCTTT,CATSSRRGNTEAFF
-,TRBD1,TRBV6-5,TRBJ1-4,TGTGCCAGCAGTTTCGACAGGGACTATGAAAAACTGTTTTTT,CASSFDRDYEKLFF
-,-,TRBV19,TRBJ1-2,TGTGCCAGTAGCCCAAGGAGGTTCGGCTATGGCTACACCTTC,CASSPRRFGYGYTF
-,-,TRBV5-1,TRBJ2-7,TGCGCCAGCACCGGCGGTTACGAGCAGTACTTC,CASTGGYEQYF
-,TRBD1,TRBV19,TRBJ1-2,TGTGCCAGTACACAGGGGGCATCTTCGGGCTATGGCTACACCTTC,CASTQGASSGYGYTF
few,-,TRBV2,TRBJ2-5,TGTGCCAGCAGGGGCCAGGGGCAGGTGGGAGAGACCCAGTACTTC,CASRGQGQVGETQYF
-,TRBD2,TRBV28,TRBJ2-3,TGTGCCAGCAGTTCCCTTACCCCGGGACTAGCGGGACCCACAGATACGCAGTATTTT,CASSSLTPGLAGPTDTQYF
-,TRBD1,TRBV5-6,TRBJ2-5,TGTGCCAGCAGCTTGGGACAGGGTCTCGAGACCCAGTACTTC,CASSLGQGLETQYF
-,-,TRBV7-2,TRBJ2-5,TGTGCCAGCAGCACGTTCGAGTTCGGGGAGACCCAGTACTTC,CASSTFEFGETQYF
-,-,TRBV4-1,TRBJ2-7,TGCGCCAGCAGCCATCAATTAGGGGTGTCTCAAGCCTACGAGCAGTACTTC,CASSHQLGVSQAYEQYF
-,TRBD1,TRBV19,TRBJ1-4,TGTGCCAGTAGTGTTACCCGGGACAGAATTGAAAAACTGTTTTTT,CASSVTRDRIEKLFF
-,-,TRBV7-9,TRBJ2-1,TGTGCCAGCAGCTTCCGACAGTACAATGAGCAGTTCTTC,CASSFRQYNEQFF
-,-,TRBV4-1,TRBJ2-7,TGCGCCAGCAGCCAAGAATTTAGCGTACAGGTGAGCTACGAGCAGTACTTC,CASSQEFSVQVSYEQYF
-,TRBD1,TRBV7-2,TRBJ2-7,TGTGCCAGCAGCTCACGGACAGGTCTTACCTACGAGCAGTACTTC,CASSSRTGLTYEQYF
few,-,TRBV4-3,TRBJ1-1,TGCGCCAGCAGCCGACAACAGGGTGGCGCTGAAGCTTTCTTT,CASSRQQGGAEAFF
few,TRBD2,TRBV10-2,TRBJ2-7,TGCGCCAGCAGTGAAGGGACTACCTACGAGCAGTACTTC,CASSEGTTYEQYF
-,-,TRBV10-3,TRBJ2-5,TGTGCCATCAGTGAGTCGCCGGAATCAGAGACCCAGTACTTC,CAISESPESETQYF
-,-,TRBV28,TRBJ1-4,TGTGCCAGTCGGCGGGACGGGATTGAAAAACTGTTTTTT,CASRRDGIEKLFF
-,TRBD1,TRBV6-5,TRBJ2-1,TGTGCCAGCAGACCAGGGGGCCGGATCTACAATGAGCAGTTCTTC,CASRPGGRIYNEQFF
-,-,TRBV5-6,TRBJ2-3,TGTGCCAGCAGGCCCGAACAGGCCCTGAGCACAGATACGCAGTATTTT,CASRPEQALSTDTQYF
-,TRBD1,TRBV6-5,TRBJ2-3,TGTGCCAGCACCCGGACAGGCAGCACAGATACGCAGTATTTT,CASTRTGSTDTQYF
-,TRBD1,TRBV27,TRBJ2-2,TGTGCCAGCAGTCCGGGACAGCTAACGTACACCGGGGAGCTGTTTTTT,CASSPGQLTYTGELFF
few,-,TRBV10-3,TRBJ2-5,TGTGCCATCAGTGAGCGGGATGGGGTCGAGACCCAGTACTTC,CAISERDGVETQYF
-,TRBD1,TRBV6-5,TRBJ2-5,TGTGCCAGCAGTTACGTACAGGGGGAACAGACCCAGTACTTC,CASSYVQGEQTQYF
-,-,TRBV25-1,TRBJ1-1,TGTGCCAGCAGTGAGGCAGGGAACACTGAAGCTTTCTTT,CASSEAGNTEAFF
-,-,TRBV5-1,TRBJ1-4,TGCGCCAGCAGCTTCTCAGGGCCCAATGAAAAACTGTTTTTT,CASSFSGPNEKLFF
-,-,TRBV5-6,TRBJ1-1,TGTGCCAGCAGCCCTGGGAACACTGAAGCTTTCTTT,CASSPGNTEAFF
-,TRBD2,TRBV7-2,TRBJ2-5,TGTGCCAGCAGCTTAGGACTAGCGGCACTAGAGACCCAGTACTTC,CASSLGLAALETQYF
few,TRBD1,TRBV7-9,TRBJ2-7,TGTGCCAGCAGCGAGATTCAGGGGGCGATCAACGAGCAGTACTTC,CASSEIQGAINEQYF
-,TRBD1,TRBV19,TRBJ1-5,TGTGCCAGTAGTATAGTGAGGGACAGGAGTCAGCCCCAGCATTTT,CASSIVRDRSQPQHF
-,TRBD2,TRBV7-2,TRBJ2-7,TGTGCCAGCGGACCAGCGGGGGGGGCCTCCGGAGCAGAGCAGTACTTC,CASGPAGGASGAEQYF
-,TRBD1,TRBV30,TRBJ2-7,TGTGCCTGGAGTAGGGACAGTACCTACGAGCAGTACTTC,CAWSRDSTYEQYF
-,-,TRBV15,TRBJ2-2,TGTGCCACCAGCGCTCCAGGTCGGGGATTCACCGGGGAGCTGTTTTTT,CATSAPGRGFTGELFF
once,TRBD2,TRBV7-6,TRBJ2-5,TGTGCCAGCAGCATTAGCGGGGGTAATGAGACCCAGTACTTC,CASSISGGNETQYF
-,-,TRBV7-3,TRBJ2-5,TGTGCCAGCAGCCAAGACAGCCAAGAGACCCAGTACTTC,CASSQDSQETQYF
-,-,TRBV5-1,TRBJ2-7,TGCGCCAGCAGCTTGGAGGCAGGAACCTACGAGCAGTACTTC,CASSLEAGTYEQYF